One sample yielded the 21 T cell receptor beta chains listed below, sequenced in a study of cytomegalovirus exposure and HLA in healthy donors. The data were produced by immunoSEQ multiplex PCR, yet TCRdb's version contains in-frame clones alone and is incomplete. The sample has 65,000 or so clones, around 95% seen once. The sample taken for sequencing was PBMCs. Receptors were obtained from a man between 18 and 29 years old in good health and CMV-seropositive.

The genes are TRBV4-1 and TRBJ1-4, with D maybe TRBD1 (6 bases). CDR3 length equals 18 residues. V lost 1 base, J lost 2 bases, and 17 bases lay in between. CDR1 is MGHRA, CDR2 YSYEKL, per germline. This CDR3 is CASSQGPRQAATNEKLFF. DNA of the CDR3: TGCGCCAGCAGCCAAGGTCCTCGACAGGCCGCCACTAATGAAAAACTGTTTTTT.

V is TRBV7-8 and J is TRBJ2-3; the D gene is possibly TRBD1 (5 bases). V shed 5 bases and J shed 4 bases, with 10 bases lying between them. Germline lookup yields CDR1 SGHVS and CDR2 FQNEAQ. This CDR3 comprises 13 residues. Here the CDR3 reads CASSARVPDTQYF. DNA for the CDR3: TGTGCCAGCAGCGCCAGGGTCCCAGATACGCAGTATTTT.

CDR3 bases: TGTGCCAGCAGCTTACCGACAGGGATAATTTCCTACGAGCAGTACTTC. Residues: CASSLPTGIISYEQYF. J is TRBJ2-7 and V is TRBV7-9, with TRBD1 matching 7 bases. V was pared by 2 bases and J by 1 base, with 8 bases of the junction left unmatched. The CDR3 has 16 amino acids. Germline V lookup: CDR1 SEHNR, CDR2 FQNEAQ (reference sequence). The entire variable domain, with the rest obtained from reference TRBV7-9 and TRBJ2-7, is as follows: DTGVSQNPRHKITKRGQNVTFRCDPISEHNRLYWYRQTLGQGPEFLTYFQNEAQLEKSRLLSDRFSAERPKGSFSTLEIQRTEQGDSAMYLCASSLPTGIISYEQYFGPGTRLTVT.

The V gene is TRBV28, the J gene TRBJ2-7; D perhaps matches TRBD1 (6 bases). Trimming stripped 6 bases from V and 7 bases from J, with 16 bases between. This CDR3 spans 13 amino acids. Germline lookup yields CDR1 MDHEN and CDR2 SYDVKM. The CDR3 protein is CASSLRGWREQYF. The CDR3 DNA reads TGTGCCAGCAGCCTGAGGGGGTGGCGAGAGCAGTACTTC.

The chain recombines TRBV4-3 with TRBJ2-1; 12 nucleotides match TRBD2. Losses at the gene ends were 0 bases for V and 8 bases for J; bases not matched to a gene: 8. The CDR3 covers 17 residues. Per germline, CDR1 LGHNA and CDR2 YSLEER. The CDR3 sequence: CASSQDLLTSGSYEQFF. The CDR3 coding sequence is TGCGCCAGCAGCCAAGATCTCTTGACTAGCGGGAGCTATGAGCAGTTCTTC.

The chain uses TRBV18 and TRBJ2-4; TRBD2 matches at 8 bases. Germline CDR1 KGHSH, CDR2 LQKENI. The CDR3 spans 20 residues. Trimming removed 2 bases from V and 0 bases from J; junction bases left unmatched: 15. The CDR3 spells CASSPGTLAGGWLAKNIQYF. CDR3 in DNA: TGTGCCAGCTCACCAGGGACTCTTGCGGGAGGCTGGCTAGCCAAAAACATTCAGTACTTC. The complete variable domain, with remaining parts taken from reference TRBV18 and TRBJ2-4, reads NAGVMQNPRHLVRRRGQEARLRCSPMKGHSHVYWYRQLPEEGLKFMVYLQKENIIDESGMPKERFSAEFPKEGPSILRIQQVVRGDSAAYFCASSPGTLAGGWLAKNIQYFGAGTRLSVL.

The CDR3 bases are TGTGCCAGCTCAGGAACGCGGGTGAACACTGAAGCTTTCTTT. This encodes CASSGTRVNTEAFF. V gene TRBV18 combines with J gene TRBJ1-1; no clear D. Trimming cost V 5 bases and J 0 bases, with 10 bases left between them. The CDR3 has 14 amino acids. CDR1 and CDR2 (germline): KGHSH, LQKENI.

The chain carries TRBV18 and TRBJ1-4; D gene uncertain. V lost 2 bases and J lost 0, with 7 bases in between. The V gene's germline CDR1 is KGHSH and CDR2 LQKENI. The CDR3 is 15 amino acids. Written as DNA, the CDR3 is TGTGCCAGCTCACCATTGGGCGCAACTAATGAAAAACTGTTTTTT. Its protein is CASSPLGATNEKLFF.

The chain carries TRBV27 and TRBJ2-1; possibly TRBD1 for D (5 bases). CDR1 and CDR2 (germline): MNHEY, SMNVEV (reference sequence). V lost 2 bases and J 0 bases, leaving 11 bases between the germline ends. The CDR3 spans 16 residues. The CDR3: CASSLSRTNSYNEQFF. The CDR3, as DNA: TGTGCCAGCAGTTTAAGTCGGACAAACTCCTACAATGAGCAGTTCTTC.

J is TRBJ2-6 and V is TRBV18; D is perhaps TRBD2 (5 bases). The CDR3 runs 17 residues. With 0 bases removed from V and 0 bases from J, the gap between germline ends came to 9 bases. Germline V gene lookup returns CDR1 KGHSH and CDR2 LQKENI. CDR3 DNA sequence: TGTGCCAGCTCACCACCTTCTAGCTACTCTGGGGCCAACGTCCTGACTTTC. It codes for CASSPPSSYSGANVLTF.

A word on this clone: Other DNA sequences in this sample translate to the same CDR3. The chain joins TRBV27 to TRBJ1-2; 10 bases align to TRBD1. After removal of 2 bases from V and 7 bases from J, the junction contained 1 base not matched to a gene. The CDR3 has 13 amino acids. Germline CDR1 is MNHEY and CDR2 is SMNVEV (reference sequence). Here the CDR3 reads CASSLGQGGGYTF. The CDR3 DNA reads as TGTGCCAGCAGTTTAGGACAGGGGGGTGGCTACACCTTC.

This CDR3 reads CASSRPGLAGSEQFF. CDR3 bases: TGTGCCAGCAGCAGACCGGGACTAGCGGGATCTGAGCAGTTCTTC. The chain uses TRBV9 and TRBJ2-1; 13 nucleotides match TRBD2. This CDR3 is built from 15 residues. V shed 4 bases, J shed 9 bases, and the junction held 7 bases outside the gene matches. Germline CDR1 is SGDLS and CDR2 is YYNGEE.

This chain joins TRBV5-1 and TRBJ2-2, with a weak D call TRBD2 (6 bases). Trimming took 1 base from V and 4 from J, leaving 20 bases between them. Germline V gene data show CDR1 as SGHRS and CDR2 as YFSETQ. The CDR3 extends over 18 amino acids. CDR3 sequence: CASSLSAGRTGSTGELFF. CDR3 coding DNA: TGCGCCAGCAGCTTGTCTGCGGGGAGAACGGGGAGCACCGGGGAGCTGTTTTTT.

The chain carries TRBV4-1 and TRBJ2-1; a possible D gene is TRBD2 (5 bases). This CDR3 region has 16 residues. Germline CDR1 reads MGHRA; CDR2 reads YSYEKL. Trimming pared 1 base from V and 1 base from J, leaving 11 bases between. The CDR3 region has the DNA TGCGCCAGCAGCCAAGCAGGCGCGGGTTCCTACAATGAGCAGTTCTTC. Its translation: CASSQAGAGSYNEQFF.

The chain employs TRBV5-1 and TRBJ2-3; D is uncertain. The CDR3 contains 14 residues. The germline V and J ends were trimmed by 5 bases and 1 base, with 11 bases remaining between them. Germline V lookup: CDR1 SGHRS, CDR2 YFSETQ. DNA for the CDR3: TGCGCCAGCAGTAGAGGTGGAGGCACAGATACGCAGTATTTT. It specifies CASSRGGGTDTQYF.

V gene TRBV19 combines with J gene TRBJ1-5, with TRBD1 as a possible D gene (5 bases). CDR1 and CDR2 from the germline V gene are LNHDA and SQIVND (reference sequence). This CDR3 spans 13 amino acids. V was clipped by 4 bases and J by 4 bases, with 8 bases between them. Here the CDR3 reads CASSKGHNQPQHF. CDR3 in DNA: TGTGCCAGTAGTAAAGGACATAATCAGCCCCAGCATTTT.

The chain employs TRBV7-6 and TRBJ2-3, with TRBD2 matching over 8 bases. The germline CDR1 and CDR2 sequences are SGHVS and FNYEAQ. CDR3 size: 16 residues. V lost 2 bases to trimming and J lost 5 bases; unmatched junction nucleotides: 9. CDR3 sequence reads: CASSLFGGRTEDTQYF. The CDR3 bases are TGTGCCAGCAGCTTATTTGGCGGGAGGACCGAAGATACGCAGTATTTT.

CDR3 bases: TGCGCCAGCAGCCGGGACAGGGGAGACTATGGCTACACCTTC. This sequence encodes CASSRDRGDYGYTF. The V gene is TRBV5-1, the J gene TRBJ1-2; TRBD1 matches 10 bases. With 4 bases clipped from V and 3 bases from J, the junction kept 3 bases outside the gene matches. Germline values: CDR1 SGHRS, CDR2 YFSETQ. This CDR3 has 14 residues.

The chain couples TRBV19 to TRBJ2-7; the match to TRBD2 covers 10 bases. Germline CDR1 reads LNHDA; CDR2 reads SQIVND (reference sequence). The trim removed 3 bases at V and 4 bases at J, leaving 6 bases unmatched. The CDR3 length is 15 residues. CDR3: CASSMGLAGAYEQYF. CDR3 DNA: TGTGCCAGTAGTATGGGCCTAGCGGGAGCTTACGAGCAGTACTTC.

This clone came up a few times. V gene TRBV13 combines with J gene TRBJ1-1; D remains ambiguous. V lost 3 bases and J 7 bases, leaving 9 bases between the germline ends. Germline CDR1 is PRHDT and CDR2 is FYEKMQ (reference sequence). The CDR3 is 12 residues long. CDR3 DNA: TGTGCCAGCAGCTTCCCAGGTGGTGAAGCTTTCTTT. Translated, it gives CASSFPGGEAFF.

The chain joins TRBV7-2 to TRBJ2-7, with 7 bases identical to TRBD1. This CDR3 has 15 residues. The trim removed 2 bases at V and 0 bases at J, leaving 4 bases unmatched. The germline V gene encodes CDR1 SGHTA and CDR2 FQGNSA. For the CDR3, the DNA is TGTGCCAGCAGCTTATCGGGACAGAGCTCCTACGAGCAGTACTTC. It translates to CASSLSGQSSYEQYF.